The sequence of this T cell receptor beta chain was determined in a study of regulatory T cells in long-lasting Graves disease. As for the study in general: Antithyroid drug intake by newly diagnosed Graves' patients had lasted under 3 months. Study-level points and caveats: Clonotypes that were public and shared totalled 2,500 to 3,500 in persistent patients versus over 800 in new patients. Persistent Graves' patients showed less TCR diversity than newly diagnosed patients showed.

As to this clonotype: Its antigen is as yet unknown.

Documented time point: newly diagnosed GD, antithyroid drugs for less than 3 months. Isolated PBMC RNA provided the starting material for the TCR library. Construction of the TCR beta libraries employed iRepertoire HTBI primers in conjunction with Arm-PCR of CDR3 regions. From the multiplex PCR reads, TCRdb called clonotypes with MiXCR, one entry per CDR3 protein. The sample consists of approximately 400,000 distinct CDR3 sequences, 12% of them appearing once. The CDR3 consists of 13 residues. CDR1 MGHRA and CDR2 YSYEKL come from the germline V gene. V lost 0 bases, J lost 5 bases, and 7 bases lay in between. The data were also submitted as part of a second study, on T cells in Graves' hyperthyroidism and ophthalmopathy. From that paper: The HTBI set primed first-round TCR CDR3 RT-PCR.

This clonotype was obtained from a young woman with Graves disease. The chain employs TRBV4-1 and TRBJ2-5; D not certain. The source was peripheral blood mononuclear cells (PBMCs), collected at new diagnosis, from a patient treated with antithyroid drugs. The CDR3 bases are TGCGCCAGCAGCCAAGAATTTCCGGAGACCCAGTACTTC. Translating gives CASSQEFPETQYF.